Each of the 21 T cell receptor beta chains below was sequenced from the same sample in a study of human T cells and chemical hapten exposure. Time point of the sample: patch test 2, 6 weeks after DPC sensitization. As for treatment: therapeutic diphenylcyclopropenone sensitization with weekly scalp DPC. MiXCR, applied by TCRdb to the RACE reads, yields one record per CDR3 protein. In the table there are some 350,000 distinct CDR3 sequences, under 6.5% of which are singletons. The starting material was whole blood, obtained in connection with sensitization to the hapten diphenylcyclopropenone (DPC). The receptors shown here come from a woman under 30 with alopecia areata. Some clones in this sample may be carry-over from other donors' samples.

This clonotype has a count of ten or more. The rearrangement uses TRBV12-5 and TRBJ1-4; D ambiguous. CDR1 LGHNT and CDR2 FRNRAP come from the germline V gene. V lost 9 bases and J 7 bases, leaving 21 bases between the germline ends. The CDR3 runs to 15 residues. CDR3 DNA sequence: TGTGCTAGCTCGGTCGGTTGGGGTGAGGGTGAAAAACTGTTTTTT. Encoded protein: CASSVGWGEGEKLFF.

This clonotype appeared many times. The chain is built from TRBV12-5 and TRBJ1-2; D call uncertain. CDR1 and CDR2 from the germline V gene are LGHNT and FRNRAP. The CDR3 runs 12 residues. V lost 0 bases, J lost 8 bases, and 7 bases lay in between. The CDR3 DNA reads TGTGCTAGTGGTTTGGTAATGGACGGCTACACCTTC. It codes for CASGLVMDGYTF.

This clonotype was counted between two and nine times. The CDR3 DNA follows: TGTGCCAGCAGCCAAGAGGCAGGTTCCTCCTACGAGCAGTACTTC. Translation gives CASSQEAGSSYEQYF. The chain couples TRBV4-2 to TRBJ2-7; D is unresolved. Germline-derived CDR1 and CDR2 are LGHNA and YNFKEQ. The CDR3 consists of 15 residues. The V end lost 0 bases, the J end lost 0 bases, and 9 bases lay between the germline ends.

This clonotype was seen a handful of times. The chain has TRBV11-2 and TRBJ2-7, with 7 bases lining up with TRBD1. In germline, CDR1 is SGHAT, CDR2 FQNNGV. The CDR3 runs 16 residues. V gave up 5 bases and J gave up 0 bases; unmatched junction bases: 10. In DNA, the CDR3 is TGTGCCAGCAGCCTAACGGGACAGTTTAGCTCCTACGAGCAGTACTTC. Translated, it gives CASSLTGQFSSYEQYF.

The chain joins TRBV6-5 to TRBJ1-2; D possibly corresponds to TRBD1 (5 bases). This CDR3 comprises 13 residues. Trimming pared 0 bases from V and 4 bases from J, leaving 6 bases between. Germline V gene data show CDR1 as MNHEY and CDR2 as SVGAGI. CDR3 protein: CASSYSRGYGYTF. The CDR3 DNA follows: TGTGCCAGCAGTTACTCGAGGGGCTATGGCTACACCTTC.

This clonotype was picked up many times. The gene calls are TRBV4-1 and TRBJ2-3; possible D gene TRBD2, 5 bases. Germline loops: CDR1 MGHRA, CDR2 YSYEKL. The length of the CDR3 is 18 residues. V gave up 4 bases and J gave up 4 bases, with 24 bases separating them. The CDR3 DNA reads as TGCGCCAGCAGCCCCTCAAGAGTACGGGGTAGCCGGGCAGATACGCAGTATTTT. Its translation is CASSPSRVRGSRADTQYF.

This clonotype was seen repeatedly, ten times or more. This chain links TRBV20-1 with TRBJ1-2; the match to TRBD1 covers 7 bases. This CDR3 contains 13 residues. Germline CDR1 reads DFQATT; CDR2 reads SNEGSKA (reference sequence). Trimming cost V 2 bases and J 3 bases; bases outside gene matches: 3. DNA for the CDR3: TGCAGTGCTAGAAGTCAGGGGGACTATGGCTACACCTTC. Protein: CSARSQGDYGYTF.

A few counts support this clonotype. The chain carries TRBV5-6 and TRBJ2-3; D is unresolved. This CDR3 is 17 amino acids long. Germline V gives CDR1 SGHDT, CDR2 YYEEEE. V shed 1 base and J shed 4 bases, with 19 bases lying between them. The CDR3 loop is CASSLLLATGKADTQYF. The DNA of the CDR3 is TGTGCCAGCAGCTTGTTATTAGCTACGGGTAAGGCAGATACGCAGTATTTT.

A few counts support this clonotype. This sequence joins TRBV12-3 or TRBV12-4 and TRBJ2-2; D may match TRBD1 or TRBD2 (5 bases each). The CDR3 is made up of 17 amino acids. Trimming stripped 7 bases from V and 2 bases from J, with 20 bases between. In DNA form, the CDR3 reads TGTGCCAGCAACCCTAGAGCCGGGACCTCCAACACCGGGGAGCTGTTTTTT. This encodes CASNPRAGTSNTGELFF.

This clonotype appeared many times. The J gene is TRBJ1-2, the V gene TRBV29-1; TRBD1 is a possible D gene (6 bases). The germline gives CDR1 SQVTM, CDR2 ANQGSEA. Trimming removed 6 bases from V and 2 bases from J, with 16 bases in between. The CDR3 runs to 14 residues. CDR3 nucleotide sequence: TGCAGCGTGGGGGAGGAGGACAGCAACTATGGCTACACCTTC. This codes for CSVGEEDSNYGYTF.

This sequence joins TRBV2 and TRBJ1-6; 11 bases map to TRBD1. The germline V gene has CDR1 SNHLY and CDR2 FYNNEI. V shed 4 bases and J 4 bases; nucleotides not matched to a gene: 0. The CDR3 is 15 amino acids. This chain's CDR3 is CASSGDRGYNSPLHF. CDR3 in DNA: TGTGCCAGCAGTGGGGACAGGGGGTATAATTCACCCCTCCACTTT.

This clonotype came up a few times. The CDR3 loop is CASGLVGRGLHGLLSNYGYTF. The DNA of the CDR3 is TGTGCTAGTGGTTTGGTGGGGAGGGGGCTACATGGCCTCTTATCAAACTATGGCTACACCTTC. The rearrangement uses TRBV12-5 and TRBJ1-2; 7 nucleotides agree with TRBD1. The CDR3 has 21 residues. V was clipped by 0 bases and J by 2 bases; unmatched bases: 21. The germline gives CDR1 LGHNT, CDR2 FRNRAP. Complete variable domain (other parts from reference TRBV12-5 and TRBJ1-2): DARVTQTPRHKVTEMGQEVTMRCQPILGHNTVFWYRQTMMQGLELLAYFRNRAPLDDSGMPKDRFSAEMPDATLATLKIQPSEPRDSAVYFCASGLVGRGLHGLLSNYGYTFGSGTRLTVV.

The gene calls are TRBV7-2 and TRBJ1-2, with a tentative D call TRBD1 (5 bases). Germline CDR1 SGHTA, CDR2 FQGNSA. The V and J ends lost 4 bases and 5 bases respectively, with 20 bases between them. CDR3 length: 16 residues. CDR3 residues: CASSSFAAGKTYGYTF. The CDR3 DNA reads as TGTGCCAGCAGCTCCTTCGCTGCAGGGAAAACTTATGGCTACACCTTC.

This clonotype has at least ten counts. CDR3 protein: CASSGEVAGNTIYF. CDR3 nucleotides: TGTGCCAGCAGTGGAGAGGTTGCTGGAAACACCATATATTTT. J is TRBJ1-3 and V is TRBV2; no firm D call. Per germline, CDR1 SNHLY and CDR2 FYNNEI. With 4 bases removed from V and 2 bases from J, the gap between germline ends came to 9 bases. The CDR3 covers 14 residues.

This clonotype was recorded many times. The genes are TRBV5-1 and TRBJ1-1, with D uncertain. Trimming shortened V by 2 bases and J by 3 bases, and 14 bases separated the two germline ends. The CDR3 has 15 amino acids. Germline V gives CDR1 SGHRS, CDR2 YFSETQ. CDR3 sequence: CASSFIQSSDTEAFF. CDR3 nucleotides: TGCGCCAGCAGCTTTATACAGTCTTCGGACACTGAAGCTTTCTTT.

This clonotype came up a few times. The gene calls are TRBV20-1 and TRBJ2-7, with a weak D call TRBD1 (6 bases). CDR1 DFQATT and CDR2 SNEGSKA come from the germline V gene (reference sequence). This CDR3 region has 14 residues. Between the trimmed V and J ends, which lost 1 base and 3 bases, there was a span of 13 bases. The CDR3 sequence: CSARVPDSLYEQYF. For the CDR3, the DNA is TGCAGTGCTAGAGTACCGGACAGCCTCTACGAGCAGTACTTC.

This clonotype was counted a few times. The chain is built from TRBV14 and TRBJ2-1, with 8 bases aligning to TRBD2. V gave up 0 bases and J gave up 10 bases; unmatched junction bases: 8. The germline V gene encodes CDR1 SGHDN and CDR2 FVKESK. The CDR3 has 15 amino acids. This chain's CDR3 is CASSQDPVASGEQFF. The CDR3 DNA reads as TGTGCCAGCAGCCAAGATCCGGTGGCTAGCGGGGAGCAGTTCTTC.

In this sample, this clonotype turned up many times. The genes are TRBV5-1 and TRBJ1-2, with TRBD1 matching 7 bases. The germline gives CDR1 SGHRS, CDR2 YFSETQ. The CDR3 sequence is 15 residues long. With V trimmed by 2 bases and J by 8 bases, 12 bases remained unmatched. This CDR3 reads CASSFKTGMEKGYTF. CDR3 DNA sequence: TGCGCCAGCAGCTTTAAGACAGGGATGGAAAAAGGCTACACCTTC.

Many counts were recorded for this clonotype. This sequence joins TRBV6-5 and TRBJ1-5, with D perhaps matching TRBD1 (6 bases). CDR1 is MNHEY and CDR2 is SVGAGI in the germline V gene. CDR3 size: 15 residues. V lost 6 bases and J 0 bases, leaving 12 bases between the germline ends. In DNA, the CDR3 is TGTGCCAGCAGGAGCTACAGGGATAGCAATCAGCCCCAGCATTTT. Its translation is CASRSYRDSNQPQHF.

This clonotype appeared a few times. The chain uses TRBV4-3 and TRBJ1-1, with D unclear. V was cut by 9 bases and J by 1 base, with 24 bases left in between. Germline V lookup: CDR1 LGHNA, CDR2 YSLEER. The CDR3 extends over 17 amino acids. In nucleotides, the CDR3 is TGCGCCAGACCCCTATCCTTTGACGGACGGGAGAACACTGAAGCTTTCTTT. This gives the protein CARPLSFDGRENTEAFF.

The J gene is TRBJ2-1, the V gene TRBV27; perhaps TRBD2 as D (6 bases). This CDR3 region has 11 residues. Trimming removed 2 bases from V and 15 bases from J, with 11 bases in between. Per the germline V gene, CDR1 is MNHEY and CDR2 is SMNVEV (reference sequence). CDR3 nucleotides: TGTGCCAGCAGTTTAGGGACTCCTCTGTTCTTC. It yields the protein CASSLGTPLFF.